This T cell receptor (beta chain) was recorded in a study of Ad26.COV2.S vaccination and SARS-CoV-2 variants. Overall study results and limits: Across vaccine and placebo recipients, the breadth of non-spike TCRs was similar.

Per the germline V gene, CDR1 is SEHNR and CDR2 is FQNEAQ (reference sequence). The CDR3 consists of 11 residues. V gave up 4 bases and J gave up 4 bases, with 5 bases separating them. A remark on this clone: The antigen is unknown. Other DNA variants within this sample encode the same CDR3.

Clones were sequenced by immunoSEQ multiplex PCR, and TCRdb holds only the in-frame ones, with some missing. The data hold 440,000 or so clones, with about 90% observed a single time. Treatment given: approximately 18 received Ad26.COV2.S at low or high dose, single or two shots; about 5 received placebo; per-sample allocation not given. Samples were taken on day 63 after the first vaccine or placebo injection. In Boston, the donor was an adult between 18-55 years of age. The vaccine delivered Wuhan-strain SARS-CoV-2 spike through an Ad26 vector. The sample in question was peripheral blood, obtained in a trial of Ad26.COV2.S vaccine versus placebo. J is TRBJ2-7 and V is TRBV7-9; no clear D. This receptor was taken from a person aged 18-60 years who received the Ad26.COV2.S COVID-19 vaccine or a placebo. The CDR3 DNA reads as TGTGCCAGCAGCTCAAATTACGAGCAGTACTTC. Amino acid sequence: CASSSNYEQYF.